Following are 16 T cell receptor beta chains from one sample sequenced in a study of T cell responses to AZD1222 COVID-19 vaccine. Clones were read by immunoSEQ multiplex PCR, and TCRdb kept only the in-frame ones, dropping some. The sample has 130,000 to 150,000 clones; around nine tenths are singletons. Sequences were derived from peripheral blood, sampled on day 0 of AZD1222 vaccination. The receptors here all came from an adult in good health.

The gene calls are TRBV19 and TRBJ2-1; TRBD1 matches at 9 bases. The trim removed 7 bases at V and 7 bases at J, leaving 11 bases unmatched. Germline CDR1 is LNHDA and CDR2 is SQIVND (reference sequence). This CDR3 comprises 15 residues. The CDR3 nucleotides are TGTGCCAGTAACGCTAGGACAGGGGCGTGGAATGAGCAGTTCTTC. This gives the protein CASNARTGAWNEQFF.

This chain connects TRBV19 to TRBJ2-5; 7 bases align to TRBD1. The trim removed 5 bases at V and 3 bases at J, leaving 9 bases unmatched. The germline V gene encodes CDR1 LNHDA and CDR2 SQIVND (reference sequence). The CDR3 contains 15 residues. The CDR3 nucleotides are TGTGCCAGTAGTGAGCTTGACAGGGTCGAAGAGACCCAGTACTTC. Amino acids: CASSELDRVEETQYF.

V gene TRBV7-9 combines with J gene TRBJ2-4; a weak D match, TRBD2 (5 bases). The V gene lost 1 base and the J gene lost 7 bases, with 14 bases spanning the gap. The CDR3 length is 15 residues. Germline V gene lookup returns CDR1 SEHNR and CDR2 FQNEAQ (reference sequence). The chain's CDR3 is CASSLVSGSGNIQYF. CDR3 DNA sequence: TGTGCCAGCAGCTTAGTCAGCGGAAGTGGCAACATTCAGTACTTC. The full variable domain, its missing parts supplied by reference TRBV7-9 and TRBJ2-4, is DTGVSQNPRHKITKRGQNVTFRCDPISEHNRLYWYRQTLGQGPEFLTYFQNEAQLEKSRLLSDRFSAERPKGSFSTLEIQRTEQGDSAMYLCASSLVSGSGNIQYFGAGTRLSVL.

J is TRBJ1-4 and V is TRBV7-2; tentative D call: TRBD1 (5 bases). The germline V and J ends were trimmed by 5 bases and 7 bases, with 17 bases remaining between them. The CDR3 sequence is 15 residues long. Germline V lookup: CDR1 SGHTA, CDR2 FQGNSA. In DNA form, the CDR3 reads TGTGCCAGCAGCAAATCCAGCCTAGGGACTGAAAAACTGTTTTTT. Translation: CASSKSSLGTEKLFF.

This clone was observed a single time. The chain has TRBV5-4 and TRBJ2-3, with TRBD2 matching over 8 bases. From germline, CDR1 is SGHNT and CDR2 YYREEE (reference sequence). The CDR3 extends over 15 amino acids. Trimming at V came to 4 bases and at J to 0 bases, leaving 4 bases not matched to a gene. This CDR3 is CASSDKRESTDTQYF. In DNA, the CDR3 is TGTGCCAGCAGCGATAAGCGGGAGAGCACAGATACGCAGTATTTT.

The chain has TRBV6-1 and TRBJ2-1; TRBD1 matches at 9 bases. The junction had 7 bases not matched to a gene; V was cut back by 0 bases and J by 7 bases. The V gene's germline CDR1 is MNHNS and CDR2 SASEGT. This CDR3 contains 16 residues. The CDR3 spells CASSEASGTGSNEQFF. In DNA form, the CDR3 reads TGTGCCAGCAGTGAAGCGAGCGGGACAGGGTCTAATGAGCAGTTCTTC.

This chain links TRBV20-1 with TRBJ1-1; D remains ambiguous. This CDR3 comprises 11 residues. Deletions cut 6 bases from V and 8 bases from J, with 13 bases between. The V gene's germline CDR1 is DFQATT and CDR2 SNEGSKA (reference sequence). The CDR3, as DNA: TGCAGTGCCACCGGGAGCCGAGAAGCTTTCTTT. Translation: CSATGSREAFF.

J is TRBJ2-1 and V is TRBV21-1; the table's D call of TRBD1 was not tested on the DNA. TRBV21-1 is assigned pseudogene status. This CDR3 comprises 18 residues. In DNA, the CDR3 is TGTGCCAGCAGCAAGATAAACCCCCGGGACAGGGACCACAATGAGCAGTTCTTC. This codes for CASSKINPRDRDHNEQFF.

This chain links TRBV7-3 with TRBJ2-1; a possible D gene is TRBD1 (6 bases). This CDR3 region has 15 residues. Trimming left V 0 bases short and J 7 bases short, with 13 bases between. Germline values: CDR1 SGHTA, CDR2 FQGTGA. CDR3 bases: TGTGCCAGCAGCTTAACACAGGGAAGGCGAAATGAGCAGTTCTTC. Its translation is CASSLTQGRRNEQFF.

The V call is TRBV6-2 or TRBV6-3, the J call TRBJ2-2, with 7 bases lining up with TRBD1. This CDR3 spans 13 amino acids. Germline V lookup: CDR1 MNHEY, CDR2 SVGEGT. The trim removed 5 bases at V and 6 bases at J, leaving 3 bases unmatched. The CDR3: CASSDRVAGELFF. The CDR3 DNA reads TGTGCCAGCAGTGACAGGGTAGCCGGGGAGCTGTTTTTT.

CDR3 in amino acids: CATGGSPLHF. The CDR3 DNA follows: TGTGCCACCGGAGGTTCACCCCTCCACTTT. The chain employs TRBV9 and TRBJ1-6, with D hard to call. V lost 9 bases to trimming and J lost 9 bases, with 7 bases between them. This CDR3 is built from 10 residues. Germline V CDR1 and CDR2: SGDLS, YYNGEE.

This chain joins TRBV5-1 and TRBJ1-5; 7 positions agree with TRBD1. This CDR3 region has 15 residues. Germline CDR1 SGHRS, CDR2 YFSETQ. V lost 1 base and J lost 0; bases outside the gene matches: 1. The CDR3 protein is CASSLTGDSNQPQHF. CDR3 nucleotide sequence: TGCGCCAGCAGCTTGACAGGGGATAGCAATCAGCCCCAGCATTTT.

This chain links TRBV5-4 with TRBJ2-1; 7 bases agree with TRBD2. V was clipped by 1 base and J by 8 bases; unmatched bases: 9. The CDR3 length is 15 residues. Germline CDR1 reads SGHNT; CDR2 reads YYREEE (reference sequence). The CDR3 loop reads CASSLFSGGVDEQFF. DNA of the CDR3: TGTGCCAGCAGCTTGTTCTCGGGGGGTGTCGATGAGCAGTTCTTC.

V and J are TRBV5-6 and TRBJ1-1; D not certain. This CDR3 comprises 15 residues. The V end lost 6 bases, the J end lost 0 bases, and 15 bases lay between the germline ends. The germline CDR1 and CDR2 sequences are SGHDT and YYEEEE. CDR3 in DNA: TGTGCCAGCACCCAGCTTGGGCCTTTGAACACTGAAGCTTTCTTT. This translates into CASTQLGPLNTEAFF.

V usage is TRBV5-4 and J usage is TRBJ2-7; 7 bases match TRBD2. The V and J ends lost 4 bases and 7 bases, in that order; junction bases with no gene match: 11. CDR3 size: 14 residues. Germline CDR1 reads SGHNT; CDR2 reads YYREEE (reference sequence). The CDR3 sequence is CASSAGTIRREQYF. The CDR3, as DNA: TGTGCCAGCAGCGCCGGGACTATACGTCGGGAGCAGTACTTC.

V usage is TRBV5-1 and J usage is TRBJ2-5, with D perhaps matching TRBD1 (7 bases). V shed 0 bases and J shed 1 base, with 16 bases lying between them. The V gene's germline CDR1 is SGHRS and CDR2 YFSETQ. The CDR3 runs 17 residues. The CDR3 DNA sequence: TGCGCCAGCAGCTTGGTGGGGCAGGGGGGAGCCCAAGAGACCCAGTACTTC. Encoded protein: CASSLVGQGGAQETQYF. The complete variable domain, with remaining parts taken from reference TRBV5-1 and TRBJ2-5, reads KAGVTQTPRYLIKTRGQQVTLSCSPISGHRSVSWYQQTPGQGLQFLFEYFSETQRNKGNFPGRFSGRQFSNSRSEMNVSTLELGDSALYLCASSLVGQGGAQETQYFGPGTRLLVL.